This T cell receptor (beta chain) was captured in a study of CD4 T cells in relation to SARS-CoV-2 and coronaviruses. About the study: Shared crossreactive spike epitopes were mapped to their HLA restriction. General observations from the study: No crossreactivity against non-spike viral proteins was tested here.

As regards this clone: Its target is unknown.

The table came from immunoSEQ multiplex PCR; TCRdb's copy has only in-frame clones and leaves some out. The data show 35,000 or so clones, more than 60% seen once. 9.4 x 10^4 or so naive or memory CD4+ cells were cultured with CEF peptides for about nine days. Per the germline V gene, CDR1 is SGHAT and CDR2 is FQNNGV. This CDR3 has 16 amino acids. Trimming took 3 bases from V and 3 from J, leaving 14 bases between them. The sample taken for sequencing was memory CD4+ T cells from PBMCs, cultured in vitro. The sequence was obtained from an adult with COVID-19. The chain recombines TRBV11-2 with TRBJ2-2, with D perhaps given as TRBD1 or TRBD2 (6 bases each). The CDR3, as DNA: TGTGCCAGCAGCTTTACACGGAGGGGGTACACCGGGGAGCTGTTTTTT. It is translated as CASSFTRRGYTGELFF.